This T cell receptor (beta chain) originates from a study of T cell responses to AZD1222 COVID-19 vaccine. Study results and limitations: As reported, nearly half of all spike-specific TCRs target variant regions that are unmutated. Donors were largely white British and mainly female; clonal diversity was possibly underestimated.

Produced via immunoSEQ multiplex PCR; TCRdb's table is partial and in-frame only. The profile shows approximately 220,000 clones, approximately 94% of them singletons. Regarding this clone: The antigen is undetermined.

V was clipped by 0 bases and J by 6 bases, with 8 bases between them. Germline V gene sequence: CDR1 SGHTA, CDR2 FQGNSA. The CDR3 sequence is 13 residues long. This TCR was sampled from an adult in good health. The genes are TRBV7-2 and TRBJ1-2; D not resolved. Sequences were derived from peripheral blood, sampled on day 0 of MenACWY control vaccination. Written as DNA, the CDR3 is TGTGCCAGCAGCTTAGCTCAAGGGCATGGCTACACCTTC. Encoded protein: CASSLAQGHGYTF.